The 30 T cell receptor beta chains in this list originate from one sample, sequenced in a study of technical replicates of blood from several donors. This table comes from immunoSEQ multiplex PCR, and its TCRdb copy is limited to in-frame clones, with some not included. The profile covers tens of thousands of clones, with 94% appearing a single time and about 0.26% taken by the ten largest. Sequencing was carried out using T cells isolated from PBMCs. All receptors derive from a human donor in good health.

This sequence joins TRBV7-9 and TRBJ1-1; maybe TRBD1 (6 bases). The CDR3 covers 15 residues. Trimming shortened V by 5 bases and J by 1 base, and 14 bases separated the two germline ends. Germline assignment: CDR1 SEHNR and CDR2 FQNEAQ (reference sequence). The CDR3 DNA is TGTGCCAGCAGCCCTAATTTGGGACAGAACACTGAAGCTTTCTTT. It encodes CASSPNLGQNTEAFF.

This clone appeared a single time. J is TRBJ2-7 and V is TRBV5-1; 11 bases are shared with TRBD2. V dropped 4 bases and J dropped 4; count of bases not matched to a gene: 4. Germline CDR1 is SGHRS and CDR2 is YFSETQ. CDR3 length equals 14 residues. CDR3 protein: CASSQLAGEYEQYF. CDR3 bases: TGCGCCAGCAGCCAACTAGCGGGAGAGTACGAGCAGTACTTC.

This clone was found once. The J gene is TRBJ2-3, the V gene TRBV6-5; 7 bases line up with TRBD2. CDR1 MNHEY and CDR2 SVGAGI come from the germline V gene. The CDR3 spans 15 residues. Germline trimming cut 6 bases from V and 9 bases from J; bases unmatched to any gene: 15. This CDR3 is CASRPTNRDYPTQYF. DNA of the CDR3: TGTGCCAGCAGACCCACCAATAGGGACTACCCGACGCAGTATTTT.

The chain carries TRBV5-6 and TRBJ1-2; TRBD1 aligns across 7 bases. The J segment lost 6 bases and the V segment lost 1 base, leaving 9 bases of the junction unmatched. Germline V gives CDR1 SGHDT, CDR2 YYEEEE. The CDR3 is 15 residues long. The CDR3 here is CASSLRSGGGHGYTF. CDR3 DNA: TGTGCCAGCAGCTTGCGGTCTGGAGGGGGCCATGGCTACACCTTC.

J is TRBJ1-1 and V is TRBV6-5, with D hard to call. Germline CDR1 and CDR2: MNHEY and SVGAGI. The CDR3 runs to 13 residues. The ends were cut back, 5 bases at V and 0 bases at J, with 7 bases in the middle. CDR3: CASSPQMNTEAFF. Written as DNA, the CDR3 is TGTGCCAGCAGTCCACAGATGAACACTGAAGCTTTCTTT.

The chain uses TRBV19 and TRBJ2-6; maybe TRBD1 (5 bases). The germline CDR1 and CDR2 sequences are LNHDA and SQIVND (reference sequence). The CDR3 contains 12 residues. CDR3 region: CGTGSGANVLTF. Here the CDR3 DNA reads TGTGGTACAGGCTCTGGGGCCAACGTCCTGACTTTC.

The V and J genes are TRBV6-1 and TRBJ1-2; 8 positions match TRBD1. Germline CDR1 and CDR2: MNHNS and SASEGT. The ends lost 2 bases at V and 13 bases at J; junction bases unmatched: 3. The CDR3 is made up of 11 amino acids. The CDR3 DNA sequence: TGTGCCAGCAGTGAATTAACAGGGGGCACCTTC. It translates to CASSELTGGTF.

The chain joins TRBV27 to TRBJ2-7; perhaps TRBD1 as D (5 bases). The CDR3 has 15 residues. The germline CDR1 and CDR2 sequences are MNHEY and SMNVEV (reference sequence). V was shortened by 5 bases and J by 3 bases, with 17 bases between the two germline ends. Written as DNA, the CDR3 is TGTGCCAGCAGTCCCATTTTCGCAAGGGGCTACGAGCAGTACTTC. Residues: CASSPIFARGYEQYF.

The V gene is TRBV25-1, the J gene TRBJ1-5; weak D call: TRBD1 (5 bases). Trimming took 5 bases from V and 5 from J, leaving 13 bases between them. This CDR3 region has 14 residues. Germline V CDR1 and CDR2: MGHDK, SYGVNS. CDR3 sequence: CASSSARGDQPQHF. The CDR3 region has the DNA TGTGCCAGCAGTTCCGCTCGGGGGGATCAGCCCCAGCATTTT.

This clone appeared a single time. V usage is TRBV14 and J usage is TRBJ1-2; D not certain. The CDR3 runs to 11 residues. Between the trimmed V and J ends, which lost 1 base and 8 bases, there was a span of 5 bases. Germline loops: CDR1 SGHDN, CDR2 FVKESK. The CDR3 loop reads CASSQGPGYTF. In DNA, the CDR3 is TGTGCCAGCAGCCAAGGTCCGGGCTACACCTTC. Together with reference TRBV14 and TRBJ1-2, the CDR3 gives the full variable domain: EAGVTQFPSHSVIEKGQTVTLRCDPISGHDNLYWYRRVMGKEIKFLLHFVKESKQDESGMPNNRFLAERTGGTYSTLKVQPAELEDSGVYFCASSQGPGYTFGSGTRLTVV.

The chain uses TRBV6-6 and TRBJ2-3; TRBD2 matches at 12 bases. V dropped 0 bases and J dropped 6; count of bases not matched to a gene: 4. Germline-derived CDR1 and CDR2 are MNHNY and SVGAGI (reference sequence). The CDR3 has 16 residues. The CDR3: CASSYSRLAGGDTQYF. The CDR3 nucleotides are TGTGCCAGCAGTTACTCTCGTCTAGCGGGAGGGGATACGCAGTATTTT.

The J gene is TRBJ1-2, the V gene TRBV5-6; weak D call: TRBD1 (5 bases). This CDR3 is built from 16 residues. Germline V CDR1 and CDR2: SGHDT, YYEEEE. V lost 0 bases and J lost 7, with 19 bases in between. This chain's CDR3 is CASSLDPRGRVGGYTF. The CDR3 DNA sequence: TGTGCCAGCAGCTTGGATCCCCGTGGCAGGGTGGGTGGCTACACCTTC.

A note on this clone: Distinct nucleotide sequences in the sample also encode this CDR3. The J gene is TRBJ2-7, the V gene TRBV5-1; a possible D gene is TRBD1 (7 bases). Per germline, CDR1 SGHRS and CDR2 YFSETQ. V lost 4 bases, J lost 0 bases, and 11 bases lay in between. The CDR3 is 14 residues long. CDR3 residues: CASSPGDSSYEQYF. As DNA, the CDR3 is TGCGCCAGCAGCCCGGGGGACAGCTCCTACGAGCAGTACTTC.

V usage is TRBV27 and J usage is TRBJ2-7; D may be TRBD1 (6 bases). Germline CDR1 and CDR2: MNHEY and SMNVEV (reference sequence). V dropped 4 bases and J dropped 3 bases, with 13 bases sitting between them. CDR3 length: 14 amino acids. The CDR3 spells CASSSQGKDYEQYF. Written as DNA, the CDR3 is TGTGCCAGCAGTTCACAGGGAAAGGACTACGAGCAGTACTTC.

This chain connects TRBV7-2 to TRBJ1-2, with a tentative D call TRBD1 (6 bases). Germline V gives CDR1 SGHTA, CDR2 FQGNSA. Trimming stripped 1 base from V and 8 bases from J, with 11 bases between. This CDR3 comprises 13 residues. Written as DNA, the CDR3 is TGTGCCAGCAGCTTAGATTGGGGGCACGGCTACACCTTC. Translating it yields CASSLDWGHGYTF.

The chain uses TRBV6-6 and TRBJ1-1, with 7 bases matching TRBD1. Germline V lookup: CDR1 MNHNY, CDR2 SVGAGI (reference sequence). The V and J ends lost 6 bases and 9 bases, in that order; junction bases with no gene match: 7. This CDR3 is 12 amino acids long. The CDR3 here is CASSHGTDKAFF. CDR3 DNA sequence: TGTGCCAGCAGCCACGGGACAGACAAAGCTTTCTTT.

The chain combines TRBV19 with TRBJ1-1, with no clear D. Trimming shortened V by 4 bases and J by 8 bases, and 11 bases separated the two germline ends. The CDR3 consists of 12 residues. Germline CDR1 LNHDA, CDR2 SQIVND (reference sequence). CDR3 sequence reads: CASSTQPQEAFF. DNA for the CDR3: TGTGCCAGTAGTACCCAACCCCAGGAAGCTTTCTTT.

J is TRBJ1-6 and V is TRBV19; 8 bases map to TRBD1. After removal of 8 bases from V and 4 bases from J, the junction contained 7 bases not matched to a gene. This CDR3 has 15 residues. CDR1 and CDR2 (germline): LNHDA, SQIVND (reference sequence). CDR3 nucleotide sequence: TGTGCCAGTTCCCAACAGGGGGGTTATAATTCACCCCTCCACTTT. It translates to CASSQQGGYNSPLHF. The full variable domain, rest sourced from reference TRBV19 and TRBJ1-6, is DGGITQSPKYLFRKEGQNVTLSCEQNLNHDAMYWYRQDPGQGLRLIYYSQIVNDFQKGDIAEGYSVSREKKESFPLTVTSAQKNPTAFYLCASSQQGGYNSPLHFGNGTRLTVT.

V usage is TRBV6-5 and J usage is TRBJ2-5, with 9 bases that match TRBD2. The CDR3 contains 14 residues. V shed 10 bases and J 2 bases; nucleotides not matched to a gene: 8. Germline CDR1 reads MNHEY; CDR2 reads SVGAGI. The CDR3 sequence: CATKGLALQETQYF. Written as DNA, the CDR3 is TGTGCCACCAAAGGACTAGCGCTTCAAGAGACCCAGTACTTC.

CDR3 in amino acids: CASSHGTGAAFYEQYF. In DNA form, the CDR3 reads TGTGCCAGCAGCCACGGGACAGGGGCCGCCTTCTACGAGCAGTACTTC. The gene calls are TRBV7-3 and TRBJ2-7; 10 bases fit TRBD1. This CDR3 has 16 residues. Germline values: CDR1 SGHTA, CDR2 FQGTGA. V was clipped by 5 bases and J by 3 bases; unmatched bases: 10.

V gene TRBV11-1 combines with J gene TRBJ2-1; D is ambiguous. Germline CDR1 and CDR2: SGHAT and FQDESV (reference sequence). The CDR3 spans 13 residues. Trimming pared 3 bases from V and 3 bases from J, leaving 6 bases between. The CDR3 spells CASSLNSYNEQFF. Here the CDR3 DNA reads TGTGCCAGCAGCTTGAACAGCTACAATGAGCAGTTCTTC.

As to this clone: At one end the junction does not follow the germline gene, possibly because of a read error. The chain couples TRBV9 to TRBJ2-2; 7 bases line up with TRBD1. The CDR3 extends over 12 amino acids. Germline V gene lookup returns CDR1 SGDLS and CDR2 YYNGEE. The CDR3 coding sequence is TGTACCAGCAGCCAGGGGGCCGGGGAGCTGTTTTTT. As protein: CTSSQGAGELFF. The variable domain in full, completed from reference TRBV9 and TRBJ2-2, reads DSGVTQTPKHLITATGQRVTLRCSPRSGDLSVYWYQQSLDQGLQFLIQYYNGEERAKGNILERFSAQQFPDLHSELNLSSLELGDSALYFCTSSQGAGELFFGEGSRLTVL.

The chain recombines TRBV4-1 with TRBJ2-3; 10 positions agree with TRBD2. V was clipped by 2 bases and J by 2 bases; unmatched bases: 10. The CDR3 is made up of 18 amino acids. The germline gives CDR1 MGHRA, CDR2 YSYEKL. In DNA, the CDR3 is TGCGCCAGCAGCCAACCCAAGACACTAGCGGGGTACACAGATACGCAGTATTTT. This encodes CASSQPKTLAGYTDTQYF.

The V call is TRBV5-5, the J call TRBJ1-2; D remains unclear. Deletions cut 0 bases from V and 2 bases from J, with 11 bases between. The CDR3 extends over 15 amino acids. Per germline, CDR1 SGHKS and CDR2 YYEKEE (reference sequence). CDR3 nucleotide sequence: TGTGCCAGCAGCTTGGGTGGAGGGCAGAACTATGGCTACACCTTC. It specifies CASSLGGGQNYGYTF.

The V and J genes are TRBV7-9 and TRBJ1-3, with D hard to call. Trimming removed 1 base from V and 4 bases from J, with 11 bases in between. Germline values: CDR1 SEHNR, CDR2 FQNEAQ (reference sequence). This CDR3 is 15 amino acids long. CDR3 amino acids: CASSLDGRSGNTIYF. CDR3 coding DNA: TGTGCCAGCAGCTTAGACGGGAGATCCGGAAACACCATATATTTT.

This CDR3 is CASSEGLAGGKTGELFF. The CDR3 DNA reads TGTGCCAGCAGTGAAGGACTAGCGGGGGGAAAAACCGGGGAGCTGTTTTTT. The chain carries TRBV2 and TRBJ2-2; 13 bases match TRBD2. This CDR3 region has 17 residues. V gave up 1 base and J gave up 5 bases; unmatched junction bases: 4. CDR1 SNHLY and CDR2 FYNNEI come from the germline V gene.

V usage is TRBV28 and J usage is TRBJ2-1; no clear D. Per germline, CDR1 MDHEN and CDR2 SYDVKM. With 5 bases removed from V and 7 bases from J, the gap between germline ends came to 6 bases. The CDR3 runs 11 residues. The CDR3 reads CASSQVNEQFF. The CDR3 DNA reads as TGTGCCAGCAGTCAGGTAAATGAGCAGTTCTTC. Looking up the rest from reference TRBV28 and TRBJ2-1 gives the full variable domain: DVKVTQSSRYLVKRTGEKVFLECVQDMDHENMFWYRQDPGLGLRLIYFSYDVKMKEKGDIPEGYSVSREKKERFSLILESASTNQTSMYLCASSQVNEQFFGPGTRLTVL.

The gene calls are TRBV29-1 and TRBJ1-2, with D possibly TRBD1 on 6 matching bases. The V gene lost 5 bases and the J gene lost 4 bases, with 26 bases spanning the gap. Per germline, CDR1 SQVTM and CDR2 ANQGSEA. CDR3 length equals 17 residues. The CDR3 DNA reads TGCAGCGTTTTATGGGTGACCCGCAGGGGCTTCTCCTATGGCTACACCTTC. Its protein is CSVLWVTRRGFSYGYTF. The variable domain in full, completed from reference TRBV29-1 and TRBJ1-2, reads SAVISQKPSRDICQRGTSLTIQCQVDSQVTMMFWYRQQPGQSLTLIATANQGSEATYESGFVIDKFPISRPNLTFSTLTVSNMSPEDSSIYLCSVLWVTRRGFSYGYTFGSGTRLTVV.

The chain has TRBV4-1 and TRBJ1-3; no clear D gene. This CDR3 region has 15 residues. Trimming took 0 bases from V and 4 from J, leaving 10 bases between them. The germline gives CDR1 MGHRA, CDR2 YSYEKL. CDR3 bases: TGCGCCAGCAGCCAAGAACGGGGTTCAGGAAACACCATATATTTT. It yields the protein CASSQERGSGNTIYF.

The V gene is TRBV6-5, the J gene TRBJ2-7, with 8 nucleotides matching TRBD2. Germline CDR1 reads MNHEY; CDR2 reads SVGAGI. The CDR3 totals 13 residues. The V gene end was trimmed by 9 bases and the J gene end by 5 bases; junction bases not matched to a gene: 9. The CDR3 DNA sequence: TGTGCCAGTTCGGGGGGGGCGTTGGACGAGCAGTACTTC. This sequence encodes CASSGGALDEQYF.